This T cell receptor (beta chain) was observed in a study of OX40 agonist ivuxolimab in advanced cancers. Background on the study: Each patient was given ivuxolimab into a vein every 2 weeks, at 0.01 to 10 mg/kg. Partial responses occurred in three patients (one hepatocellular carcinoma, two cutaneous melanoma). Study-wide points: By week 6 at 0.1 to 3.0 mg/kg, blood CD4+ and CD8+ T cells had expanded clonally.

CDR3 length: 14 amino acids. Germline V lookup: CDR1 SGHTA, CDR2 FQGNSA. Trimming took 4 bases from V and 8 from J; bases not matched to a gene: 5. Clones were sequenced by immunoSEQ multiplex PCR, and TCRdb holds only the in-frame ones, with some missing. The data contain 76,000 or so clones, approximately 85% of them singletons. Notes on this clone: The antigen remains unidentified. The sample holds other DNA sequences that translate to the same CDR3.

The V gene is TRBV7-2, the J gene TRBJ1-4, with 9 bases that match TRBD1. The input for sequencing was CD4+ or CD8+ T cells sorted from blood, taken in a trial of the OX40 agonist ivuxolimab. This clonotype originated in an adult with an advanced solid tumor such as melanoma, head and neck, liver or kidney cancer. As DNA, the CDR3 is TGTGCCAGCAGCTCCGGACAGGGGAGGGAAAAACTGTTTTTT. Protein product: CASSSGQGREKLFF.